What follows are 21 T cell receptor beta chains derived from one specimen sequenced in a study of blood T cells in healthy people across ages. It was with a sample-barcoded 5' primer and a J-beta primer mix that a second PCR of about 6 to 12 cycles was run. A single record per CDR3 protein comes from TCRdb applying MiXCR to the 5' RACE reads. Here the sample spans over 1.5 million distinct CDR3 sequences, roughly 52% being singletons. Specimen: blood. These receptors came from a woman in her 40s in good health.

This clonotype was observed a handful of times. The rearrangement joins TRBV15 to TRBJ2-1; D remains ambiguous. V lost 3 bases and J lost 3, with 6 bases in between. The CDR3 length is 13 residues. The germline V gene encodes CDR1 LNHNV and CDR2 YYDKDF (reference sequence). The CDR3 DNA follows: TGTGCCACCAGCAGGGACGGCTACAATGAGCAGTTCTTC. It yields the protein CATSRDGYNEQFF.

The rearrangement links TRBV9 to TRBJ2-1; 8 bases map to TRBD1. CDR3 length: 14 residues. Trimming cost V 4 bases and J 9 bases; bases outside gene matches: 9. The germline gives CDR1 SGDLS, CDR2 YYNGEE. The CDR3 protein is CASSLSGQGTEQFF. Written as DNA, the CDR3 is TGTGCCAGCAGCCTCTCCGGACAGGGCACTGAGCAGTTCTTC.

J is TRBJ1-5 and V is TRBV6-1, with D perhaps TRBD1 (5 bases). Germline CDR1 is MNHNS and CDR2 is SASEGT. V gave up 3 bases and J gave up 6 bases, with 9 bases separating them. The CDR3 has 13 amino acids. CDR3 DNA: TGTGCCAGCAGTGAGGGACCGGTTCAGCCCCAGCATTTT. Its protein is CASSEGPVQPQHF.

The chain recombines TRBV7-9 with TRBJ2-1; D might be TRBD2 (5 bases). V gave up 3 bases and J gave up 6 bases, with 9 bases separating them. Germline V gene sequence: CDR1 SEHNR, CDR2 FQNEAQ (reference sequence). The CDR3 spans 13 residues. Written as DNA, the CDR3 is TGTGCCAGCAGCTTTGCTAGCTTCAATGAGCAGTTCTTC. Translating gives CASSFASFNEQFF.

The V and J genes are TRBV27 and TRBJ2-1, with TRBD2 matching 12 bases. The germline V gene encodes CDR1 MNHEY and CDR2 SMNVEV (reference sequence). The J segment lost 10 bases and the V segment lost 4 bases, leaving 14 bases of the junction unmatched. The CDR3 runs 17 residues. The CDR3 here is CASSSVAPLGLAGEQFF. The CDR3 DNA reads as TGTGCCAGCAGTTCCGTAGCCCCACTAGGACTAGCGGGGGAGCAGTTCTTC.

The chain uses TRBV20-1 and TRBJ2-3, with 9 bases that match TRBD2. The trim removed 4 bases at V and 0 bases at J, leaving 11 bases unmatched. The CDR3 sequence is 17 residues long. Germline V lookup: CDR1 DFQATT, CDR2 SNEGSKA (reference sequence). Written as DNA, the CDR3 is TGCAGTGCTACTTCTAGCGGGGCCGCTTCGAGCACAGATACGCAGTATTTT. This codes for CSATSSGAASSTDTQYF.

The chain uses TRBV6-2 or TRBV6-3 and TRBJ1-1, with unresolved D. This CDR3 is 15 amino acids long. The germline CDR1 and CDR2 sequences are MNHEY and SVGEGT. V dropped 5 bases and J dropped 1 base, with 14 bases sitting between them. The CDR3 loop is CASSLPTGSNTEAFF. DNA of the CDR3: TGTGCCAGCAGTCTCCCGACGGGGTCGAACACTGAAGCTTTCTTT.

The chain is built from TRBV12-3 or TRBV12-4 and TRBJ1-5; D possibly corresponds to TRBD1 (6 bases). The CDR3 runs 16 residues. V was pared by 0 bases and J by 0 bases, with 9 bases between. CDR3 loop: CASSLAGAHSNQPQHF. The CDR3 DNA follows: TGTGCCAGCAGTTTAGCGGGGGCCCATAGCAATCAGCCCCAGCATTTT.

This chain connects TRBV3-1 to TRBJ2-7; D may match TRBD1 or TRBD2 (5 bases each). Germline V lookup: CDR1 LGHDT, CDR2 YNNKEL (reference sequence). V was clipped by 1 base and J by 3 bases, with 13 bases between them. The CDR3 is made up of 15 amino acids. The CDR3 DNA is TGTGCCAGCAGCCAAGCGGGGCCCGCCAACTACGAGCAGTACTTC. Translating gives CASSQAGPANYEQYF.

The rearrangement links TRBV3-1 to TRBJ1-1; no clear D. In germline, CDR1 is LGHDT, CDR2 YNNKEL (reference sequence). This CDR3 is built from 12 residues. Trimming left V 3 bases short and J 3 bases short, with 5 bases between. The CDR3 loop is CASSQYYTEAFF. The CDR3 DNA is TGTGCCAGCAGCCAGTACTACACTGAAGCTTTCTTT.

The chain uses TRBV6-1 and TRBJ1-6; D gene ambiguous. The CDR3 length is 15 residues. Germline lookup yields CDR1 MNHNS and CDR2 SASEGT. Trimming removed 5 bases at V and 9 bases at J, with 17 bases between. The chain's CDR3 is CASSRVPESISPLHF. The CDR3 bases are TGTGCCAGCAGTAGAGTCCCTGAGAGTATTTCACCCCTCCACTTT.

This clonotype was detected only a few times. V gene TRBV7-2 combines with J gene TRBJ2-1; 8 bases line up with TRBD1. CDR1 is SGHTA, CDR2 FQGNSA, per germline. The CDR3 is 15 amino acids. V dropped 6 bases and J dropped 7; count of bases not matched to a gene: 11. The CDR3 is CASSHRQGSGNEQFF. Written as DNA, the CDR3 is TGTGCCAGCAGTCACCGACAGGGGTCGGGGAATGAGCAGTTCTTC.

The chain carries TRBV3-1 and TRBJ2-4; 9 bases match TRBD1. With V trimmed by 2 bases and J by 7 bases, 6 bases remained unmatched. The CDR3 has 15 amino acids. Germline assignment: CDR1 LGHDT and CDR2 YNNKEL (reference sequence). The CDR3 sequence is CASSQRTGGFNIQYF. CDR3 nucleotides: TGTGCCAGCAGCCAAAGAACAGGGGGCTTCAACATTCAGTACTTC.

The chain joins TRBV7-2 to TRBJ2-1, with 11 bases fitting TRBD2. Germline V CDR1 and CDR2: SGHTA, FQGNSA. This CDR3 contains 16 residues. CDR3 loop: CAVVVLAGGPWNEQFF. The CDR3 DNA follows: TGTGCTGTGGTGGTCTTAGCGGGGGGGCCTTGGAATGAGCAGTTCTTC.

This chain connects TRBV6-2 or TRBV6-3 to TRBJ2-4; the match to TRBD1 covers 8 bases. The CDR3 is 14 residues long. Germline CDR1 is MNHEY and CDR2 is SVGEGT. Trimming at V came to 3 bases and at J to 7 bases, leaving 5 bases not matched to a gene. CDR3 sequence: CASSYSDRANIQYF. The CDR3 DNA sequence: TGTGCCAGCAGTTATTCGGACAGGGCCAACATTCAGTACTTC.

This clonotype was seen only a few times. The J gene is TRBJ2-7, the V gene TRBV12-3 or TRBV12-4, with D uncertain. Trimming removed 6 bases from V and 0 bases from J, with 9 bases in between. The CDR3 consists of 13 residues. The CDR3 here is CASRFPTSYEQYF. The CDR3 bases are TGTGCCAGCAGATTTCCCACCTCCTACGAGCAGTACTTC.

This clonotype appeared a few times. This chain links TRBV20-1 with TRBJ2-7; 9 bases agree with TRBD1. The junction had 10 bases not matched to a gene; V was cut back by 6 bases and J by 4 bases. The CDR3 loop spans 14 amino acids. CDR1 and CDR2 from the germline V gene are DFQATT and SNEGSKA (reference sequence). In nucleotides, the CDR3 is TGCAGTGCGCGACCGGGACAGGGAAAGTACGAGCAGTACTTC. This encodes CSARPGQGKYEQYF.

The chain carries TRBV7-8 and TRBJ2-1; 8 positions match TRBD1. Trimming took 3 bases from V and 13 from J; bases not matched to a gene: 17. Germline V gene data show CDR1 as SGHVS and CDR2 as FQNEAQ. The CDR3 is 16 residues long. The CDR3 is CASSFRTGILQETQFF. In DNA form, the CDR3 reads TGTGCCAGCAGCTTCCGGACAGGGATACTTCAAGAGACCCAGTTCTTC.

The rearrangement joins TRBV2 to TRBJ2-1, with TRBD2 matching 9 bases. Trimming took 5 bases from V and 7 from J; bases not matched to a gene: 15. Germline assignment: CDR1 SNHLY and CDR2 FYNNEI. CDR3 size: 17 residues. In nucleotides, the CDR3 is TGTGCCAGCAGTAAAACAGGGTTGCTAGCGGGGTTAAATGAGCAGTTCTTC. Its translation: CASSKTGLLAGLNEQFF.

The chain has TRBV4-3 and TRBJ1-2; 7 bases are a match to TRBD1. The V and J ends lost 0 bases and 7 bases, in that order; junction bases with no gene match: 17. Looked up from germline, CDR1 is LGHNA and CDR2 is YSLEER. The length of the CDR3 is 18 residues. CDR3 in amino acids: CASSQERGTVRYQFGYTF. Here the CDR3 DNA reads TGCGCCAGCAGCCAAGAGCGGGGGACAGTCCGATATCAGTTTGGCTACACCTTC.

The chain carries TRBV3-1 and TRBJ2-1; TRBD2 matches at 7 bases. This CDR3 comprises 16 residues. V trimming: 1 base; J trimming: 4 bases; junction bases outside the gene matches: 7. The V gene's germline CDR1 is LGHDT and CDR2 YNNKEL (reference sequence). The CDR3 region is CASSQADGGRYNEQFF. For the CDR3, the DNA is TGTGCCAGCAGCCAAGCGGACGGGGGGAGATACAATGAGCAGTTCTTC.